The 10 T cell receptor beta chains below were found in one sample sequenced in a study of shared clonotypes between healthy human individuals. TCRdb's table, derived via immunoSEQ multiplex PCR, lists solely in-frame clones and lacks some. The sample shows approximately 120,000 clones, roughly 70% of them seen only once. The specimen was memory CD8+ T cells sorted from blood. Subset reported: CD45RO+ cells pooled with CCR7-negative TemRA cells. All receptors derive from a woman in her twenties or thirties in good health.

This chain uses TRBV28 with TRBJ2-7; no clear D. Germline V gene data show CDR1 as MDHEN and CDR2 as SYDVKM. CDR3 length: 14 amino acids. Trimming removed 2 bases from V and 3 bases from J, with 11 bases in between. The CDR3 DNA follows: TGTGCCAGCAGTTTAAGACGCCCGAGCTACGAGCAGTACTTC. Amino acids: CASSLRRPSYEQYF.

This clone has a handful of counts. The chain couples TRBV4-1 to TRBJ1-5; the D gene is possibly TRBD1 (6 bases). Germline V CDR1 and CDR2: MGHRA, YSYEKL. Trimming removed 2 bases at V and 7 bases at J, with 15 bases between. CDR3 length equals 15 residues. CDR3 loop: CASSQTQGSQQPQHF. The CDR3 region has the DNA TGCGCCAGCAGCCAAACGCAGGGGTCGCAACAGCCCCAGCATTTT.

This chain joins TRBV28 and TRBJ1-5, with a tentative D call TRBD1 (5 bases). Per the germline V gene, CDR1 is MDHEN and CDR2 is SYDVKM. The V gene lost 4 bases and the J gene lost 5 bases, with 21 bases spanning the gap. The CDR3 spans 17 residues. The CDR3 sequence is CASSSPVGAGNHQPQHF. In DNA, the CDR3 is TGTGCCAGCAGTTCCCCGGTTGGCGCAGGGAATCATCAGCCCCAGCATTTT.

This clone was counted a single time. V and J are TRBV14 and TRBJ2-7, with 8 bases that match TRBD2. CDR3 length equals 15 residues. Germline CDR1 SGHDN, CDR2 FVKESK. J was trimmed by 1 base and V by 0 bases; bases with no gene match: 2. The CDR3 here is CASSQELAESYEQYF. The CDR3 DNA follows: TGTGCCAGCAGCCAAGAACTAGCGGAGTCCTACGAGCAGTACTTC.

The chain recombines TRBV19 with TRBJ1-1; possible D gene TRBD1, 5 bases. This CDR3 is 13 amino acids long. CDR1 LNHDA and CDR2 SQIVND come from the germline V gene (reference sequence). V was cut by 9 bases and J by 0 bases, with 11 bases left in between. The CDR3 coding sequence is TGTGCCAGCGGGGGGACCCTGAACACTGAAGCTTTCTTT. This sequence encodes CASGGTLNTEAFF.

The chain couples TRBV7-9 to TRBJ2-5; no reliable D call. Trimming shortened V by 1 base and J by 6 bases, and 9 bases separated the two germline ends. CDR1 is SEHNR and CDR2 is FQNEAQ in the germline V gene (reference sequence). The CDR3 loop spans 13 amino acids. The CDR3 region is CASSLVVSKTQYF. CDR3 DNA sequence: TGTGCCAGCAGCTTAGTGGTGTCGAAGACCCAGTACTTC.

This clone ranks as medium-sized. The V gene is TRBV5-6, the J gene TRBJ2-1, with 10 bases identical to TRBD1. Germline CDR1 reads SGHDT; CDR2 reads YYEEEE. The CDR3 covers 15 residues. J lost 6 bases, V lost 2 bases, and 5 bases had no gene match. Written as DNA, the CDR3 is TGTGCCAGCAGCTTTTCGGACAGGGGGTCCAATGAGCAGTTCTTC. Translating it yields CASSFSDRGSNEQFF. Full variable domain (remainder filled in from reference TRBV5-6 and TRBJ2-1): DAGVTQSPTHLIKTRGQQVTLRCSPKSGHDTVSWYQQALGQGPQFIFQYYEEEERQRGNFPDRFSGHQFPNYSSELNVNALLLGDSALYLCASSFSDRGSNEQFFGPGTRLTVL.

CDR3 region: CASSLVTSGSRRHEQYF. DNA for the CDR3: TGTGCCAGCAGCTTGGTTACTAGCGGGAGTAGGAGGCACGAGCAGTACTTC. The V gene is TRBV5-4, the J gene TRBJ2-7, with 11 nucleotides matching TRBD2. Trimming removed 0 bases from V and 5 bases from J; junction bases left unmatched: 10. Germline loops: CDR1 SGHNT, CDR2 YYREEE (reference sequence). The CDR3 is 17 residues long.

This chain connects TRBV28 to TRBJ2-1, with TRBD2 matching 10 bases. The CDR3 has 15 residues. J was trimmed by 9 bases and V by 6 bases; bases with no gene match: 11. Germline V lookup: CDR1 MDHEN, CDR2 SYDVKM. The CDR3 bases are TGTGCCAGCAGCTTACCGGGACTAGCGTCGGGTGAGCAGTTCTTC. It codes for CASSLPGLASGEQFF.

The V call is TRBV28, the J call TRBJ2-7; no firm D call. The CDR3 sequence is 13 residues long. Between the trimmed V and J ends, which lost 5 bases and 7 bases, there was a span of 15 bases. CDR1 is MDHEN and CDR2 is SYDVKM in the germline V gene. CDR3 amino acids: CASSRTGSREQYF. The CDR3 DNA reads TGTGCCAGCAGTCGGACGGGTTCTCGGGAGCAGTACTTC.